These T cell receptor beta chains were read from a single sample in a study of CD8 T cells in ankylosing spondylitis. TCRdb redid the calling of the 5' RACE reads with MiXCR, one entry per CDR3 protein. The repertoire has 240,000 or so distinct CDR3 sequences, about 10% of them found once; the top ten carry around 7%. The sample comprised blood, either unsorted or a sorted T cell fraction (not recorded which). The receptor set was obtained from a male donor with ankylosing spondylitis or in good health (not recorded which). Each CDR3 is given with its conserved first and last residue. The order of the fields is clone size, D gene, V gene, J gene, CDR3 protein, CDR3 DNA. D genes are given only for firm matches. Clone size is not always given. Where it is, it says once, few, many or a class for expanded clones.

>many|NA|TRBV5-1|TRBJ2-7
CASSWGEAGRRYF
TGCGCCAGCAGCTGGGGGGAGGCAGGGCGGCGGTACTTC
>many|NA|TRBV20-1|TRBJ2-1
CSASQGGVSSYNEQFF
TGCAGTGCTAGTCAGGGCGGGGTTAGCTCCTACAATGAGCAGTTCTTC
>NA|NA|TRBV18|TRBJ1-1
CASSPGEGAAFF
TGTGCCAGCTCACCTGGAGAGGGTGCGGCTTTCTTT
>few|NA|TRBV20-1|TRBJ2-1
CSAAPRGGGLLYEQFF
TGCAGTGCGGCCCCTAGGGGGGGAGGGCTGCTGTATGAGCAGTTCTTC
>few|NA|TRBV7-8|TRBJ2-5
CASSFRRLVSAETQYF
TGTGCCAGCAGCTTCAGGCGACTAGTGAGCGCCGAGACCCAGTACTTC
>NA|NA|TRBV7-9|TRBJ2-3
CASSSDGSSTDTQYF
TGTGCCAGCAGCTCAGACGGCAGTAGCACAGATACGCAGTATTTT
>NA|TRBD2|TRBV19|TRBJ2-7
CASSAAGVVYEQYF
TGTGCCAGTAGTGCGGCGGGAGTAGTTTACGAGCAGTACTTC
>many|NA|TRBV29-1|TRBJ1-2
CSVEDTNYGYTF
TGCAGCGTAGAAGATACCAACTATGGCTACACCTTC
>many|TRBD2|TRBV20-1|TRBJ2-2
CSAASRTSGSSGELFF
TGCAGTGCTGCCTCGCGTACTAGCGGGAGTTCCGGGGAGCTGTTTTTT
>few|NA|TRBV19|TRBJ1-1
CASRGGPNTEAFF
TGTGCCAGTAGAGGGGGACCCAACACTGAAGCTTTCTTT
>many|TRBD1|TRBV7-8|TRBJ1-6
CASSLRDRASYNSPLHF
TGTGCCAGCAGCCTCCGAGACAGGGCGTCCTATAATTCACCCCTCCACTTT
>few|NA|TRBV12-3/TRBV12-4|TRBJ1-2
CASSLGSGEINYGYTF
TGTGCCAGCAGCCTAGGGTCAGGGGAGATTAACTATGGCTACACCTTC
>NA|NA|TRBV3-1|TRBJ2-2
CASSQVGRDTGELFF
TGTGCCAGCAGCCAGGTGGGAAGGGACACCGGGGAGCTGTTTTTT
>few|NA|TRBV7-9|TRBJ2-7
CASSLARSEQYF
TGTGCCAGCAGCTTAGCCCGCAGTGAGCAGTACTTC
>many|TRBD2|TRBV28|TRBJ2-3
CASSTHTLAGGATDTQYF
TGTGCCAGCAGTACCCACACGCTAGCGGGAGGGGCCACAGATACGCAGTATTTT
>NA|NA|TRBV27|TRBJ1-1
CASSLSWGVGEAFF
TGTGCCAGCAGTTTATCTTGGGGGGTGGGTGAAGCTTTCTTT
>few|TRBD2|TRBV6-5|TRBJ2-1
CASSYRLAGGYNEQFF
TGTGCCAGCAGTTACCGGCTAGCGGGAGGCTACAATGAGCAGTTCTTC
>many|NA|TRBV29-1|TRBJ2-5
CSVETGETQYF
TGCAGCGTTGAAACTGGGGAGACCCAGTACTTC
>many|TRBD1|TRBV12-3/TRBV12-4|TRBJ2-5
CASSFRTGVGETQYF
TGTGCCAGCAGTTTCCGGACAGGGGTCGGGGAGACCCAGTACTTC
>many|NA|TRBV5-1|TRBJ1-2
CASSLGGATNYGYTF
TGCGCCAGCAGCTTGGGCGGGGCGACGAACTATGGCTACACCTTC
>many|TRBD1|TRBV9|TRBJ1-1
CASSAQGVGNTEAFF
TGTGCCAGCAGCGCCCAGGGGGTCGGGAACACTGAAGCTTTCTTT
>NA|TRBD2|TRBV5-1|TRBJ2-3
CASSPPTSGSSTDTQYF
TGCGCCAGCAGCCCCCCGACTAGCGGGAGCTCCACAGATACGCAGTATTTT
>once|TRBD1|TRBV5-6|TRBJ2-2
CASSFQQGTGELFF
TGTGCCAGCAGCTTTCAACAGGGGACCGGGGAGCTGTTTTTT
>many|NA|TRBV6-1|TRBJ1-1
CASSGVEGSGTEAFF
TGTGCCAGCAGTGGCGTCGAGGGTTCGGGCACTGAAGCTTTCTTT